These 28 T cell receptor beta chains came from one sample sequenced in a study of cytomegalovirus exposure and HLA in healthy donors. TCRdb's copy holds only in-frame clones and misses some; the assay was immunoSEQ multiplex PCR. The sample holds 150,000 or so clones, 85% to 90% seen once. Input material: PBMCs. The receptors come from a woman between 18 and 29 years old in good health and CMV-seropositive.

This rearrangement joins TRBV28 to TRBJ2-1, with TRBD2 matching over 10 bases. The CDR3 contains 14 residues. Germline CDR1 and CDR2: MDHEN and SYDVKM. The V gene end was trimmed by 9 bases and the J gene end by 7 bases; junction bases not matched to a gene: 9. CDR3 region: CASFGASGSNEQFF. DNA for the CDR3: TGTGCCAGTTTCGGGGCTAGCGGGAGTAATGAGCAGTTCTTC.

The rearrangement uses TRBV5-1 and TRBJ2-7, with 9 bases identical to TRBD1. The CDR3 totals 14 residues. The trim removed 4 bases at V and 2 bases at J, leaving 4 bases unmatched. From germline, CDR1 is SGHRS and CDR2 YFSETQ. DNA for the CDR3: TGCGCCAGCAGCCCCGGGACAGGGACCTACGAGCAGTACTTC. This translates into CASSPGTGTYEQYF.

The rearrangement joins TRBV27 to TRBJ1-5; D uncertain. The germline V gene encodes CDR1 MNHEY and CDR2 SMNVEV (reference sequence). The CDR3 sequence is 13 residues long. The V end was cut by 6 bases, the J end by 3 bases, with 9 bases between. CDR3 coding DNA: TGTGCCAGCAGCCAGATATCCAATCAGCCCCAGCATTTT. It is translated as CASSQISNQPQHF.

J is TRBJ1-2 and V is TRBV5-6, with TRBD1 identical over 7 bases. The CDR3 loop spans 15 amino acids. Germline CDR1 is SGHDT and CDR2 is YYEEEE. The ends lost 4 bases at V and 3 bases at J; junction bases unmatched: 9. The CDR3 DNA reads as TGTGCCAGCAGCCCTCCGGGACAGAGGGACTATGGCTACACCTTC. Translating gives CASSPPGQRDYGYTF.

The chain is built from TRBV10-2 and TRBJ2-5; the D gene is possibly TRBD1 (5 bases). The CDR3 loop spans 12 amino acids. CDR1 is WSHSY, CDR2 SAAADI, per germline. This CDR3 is CAAESGKETQYF. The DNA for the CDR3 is TGCGCAGCAGAGTCAGGGAAGGAGACCCAGTACTTC.

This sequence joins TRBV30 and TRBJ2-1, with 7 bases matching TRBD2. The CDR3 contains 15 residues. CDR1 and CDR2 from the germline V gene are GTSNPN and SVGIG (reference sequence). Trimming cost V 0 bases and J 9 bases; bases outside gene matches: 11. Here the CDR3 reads CAWSVRLGGRSEQFF. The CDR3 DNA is TGTGCCTGGAGTGTACGGTTGGGCGGGAGAAGTGAGCAGTTCTTC. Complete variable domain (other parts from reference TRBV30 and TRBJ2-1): SQTIHQWPATLVQPVGSPLSLECTVEGTSNPNLYWYRQAAGRGLQLLFYSVGIGQISSEVPQNLSASRPQDRQFILSSKKLLLSDSGFYLCAWSVRLGGRSEQFFGPGTRLTVL.

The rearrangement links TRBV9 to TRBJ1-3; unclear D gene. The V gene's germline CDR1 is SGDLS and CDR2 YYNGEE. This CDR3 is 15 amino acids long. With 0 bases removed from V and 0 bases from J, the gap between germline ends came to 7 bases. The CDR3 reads CASSVDGNSGNTIYF. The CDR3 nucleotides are TGTGCCAGCAGCGTAGACGGGAACTCTGGAAACACCATATATTTT.

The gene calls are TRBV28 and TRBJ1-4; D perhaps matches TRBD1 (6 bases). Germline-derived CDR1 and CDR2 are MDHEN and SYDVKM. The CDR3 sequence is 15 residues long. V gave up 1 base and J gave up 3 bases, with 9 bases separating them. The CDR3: CASSLLDRPNEKLFF. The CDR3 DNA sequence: TGTGCCAGCAGTTTATTGGACAGACCTAATGAAAAACTGTTTTTT.

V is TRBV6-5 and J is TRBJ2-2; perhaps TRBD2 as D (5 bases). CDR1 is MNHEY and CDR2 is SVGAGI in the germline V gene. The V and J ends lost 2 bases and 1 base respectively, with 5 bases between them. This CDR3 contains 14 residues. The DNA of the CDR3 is TGTGCCAGCAGTTACGGAGGGAACACCGGGGAGCTGTTTTTT. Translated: CASSYGGNTGELFF.

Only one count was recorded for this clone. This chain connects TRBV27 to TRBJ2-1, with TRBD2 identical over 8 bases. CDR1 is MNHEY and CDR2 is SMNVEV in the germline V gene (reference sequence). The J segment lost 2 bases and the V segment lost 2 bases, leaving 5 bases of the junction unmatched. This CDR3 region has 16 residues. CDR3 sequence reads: CASSLTGRAPYNEQFF. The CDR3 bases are TGTGCCAGCAGTTTAACCGGGAGGGCCCCCTACAATGAGCAGTTCTTC.

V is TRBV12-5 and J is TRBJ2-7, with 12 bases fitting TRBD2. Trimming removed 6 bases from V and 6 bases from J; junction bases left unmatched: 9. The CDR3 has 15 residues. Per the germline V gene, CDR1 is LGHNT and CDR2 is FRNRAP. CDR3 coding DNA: TGTGCTAGTGGCCCCGGACTAGCGGGAAAAGGCGAGCAGTACTTC. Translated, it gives CASGPGLAGKGEQYF.

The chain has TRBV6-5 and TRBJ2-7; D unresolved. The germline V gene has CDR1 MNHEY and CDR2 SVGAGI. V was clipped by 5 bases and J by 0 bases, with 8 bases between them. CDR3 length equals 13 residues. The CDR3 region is CASSPGGSYEQYF. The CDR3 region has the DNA TGTGCCAGCAGTCCGGGTGGCTCCTACGAGCAGTACTTC.

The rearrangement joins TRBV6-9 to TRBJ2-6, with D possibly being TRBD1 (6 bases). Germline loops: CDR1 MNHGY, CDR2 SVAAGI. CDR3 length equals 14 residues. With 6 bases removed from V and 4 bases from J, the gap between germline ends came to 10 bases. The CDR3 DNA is TGTGCCAGCAGCCCCGGACAGGGGGCCAACGTCCTGACTTTC. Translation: CASSPGQGANVLTF.

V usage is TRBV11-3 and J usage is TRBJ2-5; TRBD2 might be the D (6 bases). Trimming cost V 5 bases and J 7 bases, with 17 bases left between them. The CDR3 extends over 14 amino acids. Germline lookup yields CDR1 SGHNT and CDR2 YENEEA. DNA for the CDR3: TGTGCCAGCAGCCCGGGGACGACCGGGGGGACCCAGTACTTC. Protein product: CASSPGTTGGTQYF.

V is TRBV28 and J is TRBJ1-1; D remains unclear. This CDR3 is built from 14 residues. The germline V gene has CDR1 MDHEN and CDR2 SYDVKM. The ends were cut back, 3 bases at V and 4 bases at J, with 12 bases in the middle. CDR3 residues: CASSFSKRGTEAFF. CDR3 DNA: TGTGCCAGCAGTTTCTCCAAACGGGGCACTGAAGCTTTCTTT.

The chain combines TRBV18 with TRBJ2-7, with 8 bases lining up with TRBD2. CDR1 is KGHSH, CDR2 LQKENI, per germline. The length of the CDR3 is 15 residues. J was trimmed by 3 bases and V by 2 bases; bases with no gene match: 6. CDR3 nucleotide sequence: TGTGCCAGCTCACCAAGAAGCGGGAGTGGCTACGAGCAGTACTTC. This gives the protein CASSPRSGSGYEQYF.

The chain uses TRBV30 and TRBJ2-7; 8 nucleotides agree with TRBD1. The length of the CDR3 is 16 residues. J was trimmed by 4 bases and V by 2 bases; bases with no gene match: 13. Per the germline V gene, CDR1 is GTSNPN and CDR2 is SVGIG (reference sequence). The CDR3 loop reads CAWSPLNPGQGYEQYF. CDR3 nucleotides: TGTGCCTGGAGTCCCCTAAATCCTGGACAGGGATACGAGCAGTACTTC.

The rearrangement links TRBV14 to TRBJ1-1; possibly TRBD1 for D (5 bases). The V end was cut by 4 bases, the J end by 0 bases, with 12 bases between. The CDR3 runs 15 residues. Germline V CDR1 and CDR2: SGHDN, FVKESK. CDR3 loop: CASSPTGNLNTEAFF. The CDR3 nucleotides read TGTGCCAGCAGCCCAACAGGTAATCTGAACACTGAAGCTTTCTTT. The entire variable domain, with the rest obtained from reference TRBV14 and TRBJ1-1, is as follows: EAGVTQFPSHSVIEKGQTVTLRCDPISGHDNLYWYRRVMGKEIKFLLHFVKESKQDESGMPNNRFLAERTGGTYSTLKVQPAELEDSGVYFCASSPTGNLNTEAFFGQGTRLTVV.

In nucleotides, the CDR3 is TGTGCCAGCAGCGTAGGGACTGTCGGGGGTGGCTACACCTTC. Its protein product is CASSVGTVGGGYTF. This sequence joins TRBV9 and TRBJ1-2, with a weak D call TRBD1 (5 bases). The germline V gene has CDR1 SGDLS and CDR2 YYNGEE. The CDR3 has 14 amino acids. V dropped 0 bases and J dropped 7 bases, with 13 bases sitting between them.

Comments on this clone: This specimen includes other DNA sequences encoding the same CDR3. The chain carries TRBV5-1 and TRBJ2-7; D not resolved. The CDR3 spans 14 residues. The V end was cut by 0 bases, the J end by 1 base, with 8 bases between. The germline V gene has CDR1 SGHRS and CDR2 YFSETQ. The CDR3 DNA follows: TGCGCCAGCAGCTTGGTACCGGGTTCCTACGAGCAGTACTTC. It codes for CASSLVPGSYEQYF.

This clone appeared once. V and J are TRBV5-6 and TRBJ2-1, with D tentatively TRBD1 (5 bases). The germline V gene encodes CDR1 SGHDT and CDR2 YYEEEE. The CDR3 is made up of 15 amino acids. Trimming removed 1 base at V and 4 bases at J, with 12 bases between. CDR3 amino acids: CASSLWGYTYNEQFF. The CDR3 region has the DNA TGTGCCAGCAGCTTGTGGGGCTATACTTACAATGAGCAGTTCTTC.

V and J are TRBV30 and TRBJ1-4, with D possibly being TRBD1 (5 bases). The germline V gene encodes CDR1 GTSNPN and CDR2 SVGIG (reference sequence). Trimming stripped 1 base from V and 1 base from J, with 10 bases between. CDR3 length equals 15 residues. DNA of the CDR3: TGTGCCTGGAGTGCCGGGGGATTAACTAATGAAAAACTGTTTTTT. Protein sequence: CAWSAGGLTNEKLFF.

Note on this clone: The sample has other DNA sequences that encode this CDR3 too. The CDR3 sequence: CASSLSGNQPQHF. The DNA of the CDR3 is TGTGCCAGCAGCTTATCTGGCAATCAGCCCCAGCATTTT. The genes are TRBV7-9 and TRBJ1-5; D is unresolved. The germline gives CDR1 SEHNR, CDR2 FQNEAQ (reference sequence). The CDR3 extends over 13 amino acids. Trimming took off 2 bases at V and 2 bases at J, with 4 bases between the two ends.

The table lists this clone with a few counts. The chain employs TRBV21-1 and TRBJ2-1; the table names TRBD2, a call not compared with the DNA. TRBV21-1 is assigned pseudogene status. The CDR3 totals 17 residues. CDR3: CASKRRLGGAGYNEQFF. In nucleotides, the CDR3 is TGTGCCAGCAAACGGCGGTTAGGAGGGGCCGGGTACAATGAGCAGTTCTTC.

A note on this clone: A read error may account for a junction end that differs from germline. The CDR3 coding sequence is TGTGCCAGCAGGTCAGGGGTTCTCTCTGAAAACACCATATATTTT. Its translation is CASRSGVLSENTIYF. This chain connects TRBV6-5 to TRBJ1-3; tentative D call: TRBD1 (6 bases). The germline gives CDR1 MNHEY, CDR2 SVGAGI. The CDR3 is 15 amino acids.

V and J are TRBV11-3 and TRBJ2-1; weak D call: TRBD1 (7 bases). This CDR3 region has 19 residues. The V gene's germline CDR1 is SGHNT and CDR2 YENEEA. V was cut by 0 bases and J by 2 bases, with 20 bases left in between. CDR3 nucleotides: TGTGCCAGCAGCTTAGATCGAGGGGGCCCGGGAGCCCCCTACAATGAGCAGTTCTTC. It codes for CASSLDRGGPGAPYNEQFF. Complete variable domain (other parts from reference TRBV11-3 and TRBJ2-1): EAGVVQSPRYKIIEKKQPVAFWCNPISGHNTLYWYLQNLGQGPELLIRYENEEAVDDSQLPKDRFSAERLKGVDSTLKIQPAELGDSAVYLCASSLDRGGPGAPYNEQFFGPGTRLTVL.

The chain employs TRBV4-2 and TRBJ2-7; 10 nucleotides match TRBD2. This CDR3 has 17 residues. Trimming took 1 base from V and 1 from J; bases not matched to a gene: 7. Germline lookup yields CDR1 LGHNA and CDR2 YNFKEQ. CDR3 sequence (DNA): TGTGCCAGCAGCCAAGCGGCGCTAGCGGGAGAGTCCTACGAGCAGTACTTC. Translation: CASSQAALAGESYEQYF.

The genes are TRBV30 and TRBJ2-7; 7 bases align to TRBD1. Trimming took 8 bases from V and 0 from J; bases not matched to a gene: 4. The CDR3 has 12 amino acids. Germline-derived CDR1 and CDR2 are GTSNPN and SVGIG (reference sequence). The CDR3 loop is CAVGQSSYEQYF. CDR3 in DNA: TGTGCCGTGGGACAGAGCTCCTACGAGCAGTACTTC.